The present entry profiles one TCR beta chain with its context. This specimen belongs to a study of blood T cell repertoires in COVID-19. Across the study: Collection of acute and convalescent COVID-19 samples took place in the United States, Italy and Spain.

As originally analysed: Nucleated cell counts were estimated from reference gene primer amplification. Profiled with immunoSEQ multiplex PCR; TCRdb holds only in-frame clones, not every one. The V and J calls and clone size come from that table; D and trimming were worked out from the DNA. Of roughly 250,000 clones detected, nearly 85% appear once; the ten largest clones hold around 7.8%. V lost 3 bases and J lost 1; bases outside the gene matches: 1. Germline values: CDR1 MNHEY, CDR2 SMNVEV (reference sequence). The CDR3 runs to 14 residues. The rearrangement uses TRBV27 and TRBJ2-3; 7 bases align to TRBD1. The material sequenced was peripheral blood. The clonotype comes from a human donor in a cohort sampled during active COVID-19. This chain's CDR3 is CASSFGQGTDTQYF. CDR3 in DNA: TGTGCCAGCAGTTTCGGACAGGGCACAGATACGCAGTATTTT.